This TCR beta chain came from a study of blood T cell repertoires in COVID-19. The germline gives CDR1 LNHDA, CDR2 SQIVND (reference sequence). Trimming took 5 bases from V and 4 from J, leaving 11 bases between them. This CDR3 comprises 14 residues. Sequencing was performed with immunoSEQ multiplex PCR; in TCRdb, only in-frame clones are kept and a portion is missing. Found here are 220,000 or so clones, about 86% of them singletons; the top ten hold 10% to 13%. The chain recombines TRBV19 with TRBJ2-2, with TRBD1 as a possible D gene (6 bases). Sequenced input: peripheral blood. The sequence came from a woman aged 45-65 years with COVID-19, enrolled during active disease. DNA for the CDR3: TGTGCCAGTAGTTTCCGGGACACCACCGGGGAGCTGTTTTTT. This encodes CASSFRDTTGELFF. The whole variable domain, remainder taken from reference TRBV19 and TRBJ2-2, is DGGITQSPKYLFRKEGQNVTLSCEQNLNHDAMYWYRQDPGQGLRLIYYSQIVNDFQKGDIAEGYSVSREKKESFPLTVTSAQKNPTAFYLCASSFRDTTGELFFGEGSRLTVL.